This T cell receptor beta chain is from a study of T cell responses to AZD1222 COVID-19 vaccine. Study-wide points: Vaccine-related CD4 TCRs covered spike, predominating at 160-218 and 743-854.

Assay: immunoSEQ multiplex PCR; the TCRdb copy retains only in-frame clones and omits some. In the table there are 110,000 or so clones, more than 75% of which are singletons. V lost 0 bases to trimming and J lost 5 bases, with 4 bases between them. CDR1 and CDR2 (germline): LNHNV, YYDKDF (reference sequence). CDR3 size: 12 residues. Note on this clone: What it binds is unknown. The sample has other DNA sequences that encode this CDR3 too.

The chain has TRBV15 and TRBJ2-5; D remains ambiguous. The material was peripheral blood, obtained 28 days after the second AZD1222 dose. The sequence came from an adult who received the AZD1222 COVID-19 vaccine. The CDR3 coding sequence is TGTGCCACCAGCAGAGACGGGGAGACCCAGTACTTC. Protein sequence: CATSRDGETQYF.